The rows below give T cell receptor beta chains drawn from one sample of a study of CD8+ T cells in alopecia areata. Libraries were prepared by immunoSEQ multiplex PCR; TCRdb keeps only in-frame clonotypes and omits some of them. The sample holds 150,000 to 200,000 clones, about 65% seen once. Sequencing used CD4+ T cells sorted from blood, obtained between weeks 47 and 50, from a patient treated with tofacitinib. These TCRs come from a human donor with alopecia areata. Both conserved end residues are part of each CDR3. The order of the fields is CDR3 protein, CDR3 DNA, J gene, clone size, D gene, V gene. D genes are given only for firm matches. Not every row has a clone size; where given, it reads once, few, many or a size class.

CATSRTQGEYTEAFF	TGTGCCACCAGCAGGACCCAGGGTGAGTACACTGAAGCTTTCTTT	TRBJ1-1	NA	NA	TRBV15
CASSQGEVGEQFF	TGTGCCAGCAGCCAAGGCGAAGTAGGTGAGCAGTTCTTC	TRBJ2-1	many	NA	TRBV14
CAIAPTTRSPVLTF	TGTGCCATCGCTCCCACCACCAGGTCCCCCGTCCTGACTTTC	TRBJ2-6	NA	NA	TRBV10-3
CASSLGSGGRETQYF	TGTGCCAGCAGCCTAGGGAGCGGGGGTAGGGAGACCCAGTACTTC	TRBJ2-5	NA	TRBD2	TRBV11-2
CASSPPLGQIAYNEQFF	TGTGCCAGCTCACCACCGTTGGGTCAGATCGCCTACAATGAGCAGTTCTTC	TRBJ2-1	NA	NA	TRBV18
CASTPGQGYNSPLHF	TGTGCCAGCACCCCTGGACAGGGCTATAATTCACCCCTCCACTTT	TRBJ1-6	NA	TRBD1	TRBV25-1
CASSFFEGGELFF	TGCGCCAGCAGCTTTTTTGAAGGCGGGGAGCTGTTTTTT	TRBJ2-2	NA	NA	TRBV5-1
CASSLVVGTDTQYF	TGCGCCAGCAGCTTGGTAGTCGGCACAGATACGCAGTATTTT	TRBJ2-3	NA	NA	TRBV5-1
CASSSLGSAGEVRF	TGTGCCAGCAGTTCCTTAGGGTCGGCCGGTGAAGTCCGCTTT	TRBJ1-6	NA	NA	TRBV2
CASSQQLAGGHTQYF	TGCGCCAGCAGCCAGCAACTAGCGGGGGGGCATACGCAGTATTTT	TRBJ2-3	NA	TRBD2	TRBV4-3
CASSIKENTEAFF	TGTGCCAGTAGTATAAAGGAGAACACTGAAGCTTTCTTT	TRBJ1-1	few	NA	TRBV19
CASSYVGPDSPLHF	TGTGCCAGCAGTTACGTCGGACCGGATTCACCCCTCCACTTT	TRBJ1-6	NA	NA	TRBV6-6
CSARDRDWNYGYTF	TGCAGCGCCCGGGACAGGGATTGGAACTATGGCTACACCTTC	TRBJ1-2	few	TRBD1	TRBV29-1
CSVWGGNEQFF	TGCAGCGTGTGGGGGGGCAATGAGCAGTTCTTC	TRBJ2-1	NA	TRBD2	TRBV29-1
CATSMTGGAGQPQHF	TGTGCCACCAGCATGACAGGGGGCGCCGGTCAGCCCCAGCATTTT	TRBJ1-5	NA	TRBD1	TRBV15
CASKGGGTADTQYF	TGTGCCAGCAAGGGAGGGGGAACCGCAGATACGCAGTATTTT	TRBJ2-3	NA	NA	TRBV2
CASSQAKTGFYGYTF	TGTGCCAGCAGCCAGGCCAAGACAGGGTTCTATGGCTACACCTTC	TRBJ1-2	NA	TRBD1	TRBV4-2
CASHRDYEQYF	TGTGCCAGCCACAGGGATTACGAGCAGTACTTC	TRBJ2-7	NA	NA	TRBV11-2
CASSTGLYYEQYF	TGTGCCAGCTCCACGGGGCTCTACTACGAGCAGTACTTC	TRBJ2-7	NA	NA	TRBV2
CAWSVEANYGYTF	TGTGCCTGGAGCGTTGAGGCTAACTATGGCTACACCTTC	TRBJ1-2	once	NA	TRBV30
CASSGGQENTEAFF	TGTGCCAGCAGTGGGGGACAGGAGAACACTGAAGCTTTCTTT	TRBJ1-1	NA	TRBD1	TRBV25-1
CSVRTGGNTGELFF	TGCAGCGTGAGGACAGGAGGGAACACCGGGGAGCTGTTTTTT	TRBJ2-2	NA	TRBD1	TRBV29-1
CASSVGTSYEQYF	TGTGCCAGCAGTGTAGGGACGAGTTACGAGCAGTACTTC	TRBJ2-7	NA	NA	TRBV2
CASSPDTGMNTEAFF	TGTGCCAGCTCCCCGGATACAGGGATGAACACTGAAGCTTTCTTT	TRBJ1-1	once	NA	TRBV18
CAISGTLADREQFF	TGTGCCATCAGTGGGACACTTGCCGACAGGGAGCAGTTCTTC	TRBJ2-1	few	NA	TRBV10-3
CAWSGGSAEKLFF	TGTGCCTGGAGTGGGGGTTCCGCGGAAAAACTGTTTTTT	TRBJ1-4	NA	NA	TRBV30
CASSQLGGPGYTF	TGCGCCAGCAGCCAATTAGGGGGGCCTGGCTACACCTTC	TRBJ1-2	NA	NA	TRBV4-3
CASRGTGVNSPLHF	TGTGCCAGCAGAGGAACAGGGGTTAATTCACCCCTCCACTTT	TRBJ1-6	NA	TRBD1	TRBV27
CASSQGLAGDTYEQYF	TGCGCCAGCAGCCAAGGGCTAGCGGGGGACACCTACGAGCAGTACTTC	TRBJ2-7	few	TRBD2	TRBV4-3
CASKEGGGPYEQYF	TGTGCCAGCAAAGAAGGGGGGGGGCCCTACGAGCAGTACTTC	TRBJ2-7	few	NA	TRBV6-1
CSGEGNTEAFF	TGCAGCGGGGAGGGGAACACTGAAGCTTTCTTT	TRBJ1-1	few	NA	TRBV29-1
CAWRVGTAEAFF	TGTGCCTGGAGGGTAGGGACCGCTGAAGCTTTCTTT	TRBJ1-1	NA	NA	TRBV30
CASSGRALGDTQYF	TGCGCCAGCAGTGGCCGGGCCCTCGGCGATACGCAGTATTTT	TRBJ2-3	NA	NA	TRBV10-1
CASSLVGDEQYF	TGTGCCAGCAGCTTAGTCGGCGACGAGCAGTACTTC	TRBJ2-7	NA	NA	TRBV11-2
CAWSGQGTQETQYF	TGTGCCTGGAGTGGACAGGGGACTCAAGAGACCCAGTACTTC	TRBJ2-5	NA	TRBD1	TRBV30
CASSTDSWREQYF	TGTGCCAGCAGCACCGATAGTTGGAGAGAGCAGTACTTC	TRBJ2-7	NA	NA	TRBV6-6
CASSVEQAGNIQYF	TGTGCCAGCAGCGTAGAACAGGCGGGAAACATTCAGTACTTC	TRBJ2-4	NA	NA	TRBV9
CASSQETGGNGYTF	TGCGCCAGCAGCCAAGAGACAGGGGGTAACGGCTACACCTTC	TRBJ1-2	NA	TRBD1	TRBV4-3
CASSPQGETQYF	TGTGCCAGCAGCCCCCAAGGGGAGACCCAGTACTTC	TRBJ2-5	NA	NA	TRBV7-2
CASSQDRRAPMNTEAFF	TGCGCCAGCAGCCAAGATCGGAGGGCACCCATGAACACTGAAGCTTTCTTT	TRBJ1-1	once	NA	TRBV4-3
CASSERQSYNEQFF	TGTGCCAGCAGCGAGCGACAGAGCTACAATGAGCAGTTCTTC	TRBJ2-1	NA	NA	TRBV11-1
CSVTTGGSNQPQHF	TGCAGCGTTACTACAGGGGGCAGCAATCAGCCCCAGCATTTT	TRBJ1-5	NA	TRBD1	TRBV29-1
CASSPENRNYEQYF	TGTGCCAGCTCACCAGAGAATAGAAACTACGAGCAGTACTTC	TRBJ2-7	few	NA	TRBV18
CASSGDTSSYGYTF	TGCGCCAGCAGCGGGGACACCTCCTCCTATGGCTACACCTTC	TRBJ1-2	NA	NA	TRBV5-1
CASSLMNPGPYEQYF	TGTGCCAGCAGTTTAATGAACCCCGGCCCCTACGAGCAGTACTTC	TRBJ2-7	few	NA	TRBV28
CASSSAWSSTF	TGTGCCAGCAGCTCAGCATGGTCGAGCACCTTC	TRBJ1-2	NA	NA	TRBV11-2
CSVEFGEKLFF	TGCAGCGTTGAATTCGGGGAAAAACTGTTTTTT	TRBJ1-4	NA	NA	TRBV29-1
CAWIGGVGNTEAFF	TGTGCCTGGATAGGAGGAGTGGGGAACACTGAAGCTTTCTTT	TRBJ1-1	NA	NA	TRBV30
CAWSFDRLSPLHF	TGTGCCTGGAGTTTCGACCGCCTTTCACCCCTCCACTTT	TRBJ1-6	NA	NA	TRBV30